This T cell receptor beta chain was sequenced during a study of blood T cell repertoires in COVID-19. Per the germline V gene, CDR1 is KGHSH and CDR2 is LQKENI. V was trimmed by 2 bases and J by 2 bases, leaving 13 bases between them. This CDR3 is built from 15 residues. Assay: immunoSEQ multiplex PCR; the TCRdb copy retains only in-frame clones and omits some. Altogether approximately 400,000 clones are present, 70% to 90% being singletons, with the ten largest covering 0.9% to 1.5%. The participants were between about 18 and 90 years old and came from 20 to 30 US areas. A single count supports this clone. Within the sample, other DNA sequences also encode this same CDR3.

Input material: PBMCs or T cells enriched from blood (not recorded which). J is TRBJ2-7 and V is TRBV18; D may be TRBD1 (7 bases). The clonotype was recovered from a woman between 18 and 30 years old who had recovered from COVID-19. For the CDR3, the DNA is TGTGCCAGCTCACCAGGGCAGGGGGGAACCTACGAGCAGTACTTC. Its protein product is CASSPGQGGTYEQYF. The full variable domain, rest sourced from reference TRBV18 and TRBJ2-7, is NAGVMQNPRHLVRRRGQEARLRCSPMKGHSHVYWYRQLPEEGLKFMVYLQKENIIDESGMPKERFSAEFPKEGPSILRIQQVVRGDSAAYFCASSPGQGGTYEQYFGPGTRLTVT.